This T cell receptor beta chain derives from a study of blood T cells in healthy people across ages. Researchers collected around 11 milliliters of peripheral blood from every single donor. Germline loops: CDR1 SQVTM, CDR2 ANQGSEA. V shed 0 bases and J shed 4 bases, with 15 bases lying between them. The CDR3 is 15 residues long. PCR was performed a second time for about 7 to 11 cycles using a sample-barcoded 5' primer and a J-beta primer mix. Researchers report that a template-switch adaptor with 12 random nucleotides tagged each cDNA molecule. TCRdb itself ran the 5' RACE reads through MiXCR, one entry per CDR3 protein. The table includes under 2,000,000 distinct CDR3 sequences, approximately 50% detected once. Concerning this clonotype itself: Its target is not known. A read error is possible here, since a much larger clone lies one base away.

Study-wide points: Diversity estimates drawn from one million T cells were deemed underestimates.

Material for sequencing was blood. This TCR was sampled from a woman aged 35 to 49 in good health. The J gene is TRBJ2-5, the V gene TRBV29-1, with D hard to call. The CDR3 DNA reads TGCAGCGTTGAAGATGGGGTAGGGTCGGGAGAGACCCAGTACTTC. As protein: CSVEDGVGSGETQYF.